This record concerns one T cell receptor beta chain sequence. There is no known antigen for this receptor. Base qualities are not provided; no much larger clone lies one nucleotide away. This sample is part of a study of T cell changes during pregnancy in multiple sclerosis (dated by TCRdb to about 2019). General notes on the study: In women with multiple sclerosis, the researchers looked at how the T cell repertoire shifted as pregnancy progressed.

Library preparation employed the immunoSEQ multiplex PCR assay. This immuneACCESS table, as held by TCRdb, lists in-frame sequences with V and J called but not all clones. Of the missing ones, under half trace to an unresolved V gene in checked studies; the others have no known cause. For this sample there are about 34,000 clones; 90% appear just once. Around 4% of the sample is held by the ten biggest clonotypes. CDR1 and CDR2 are drawn from the germline V gene: SGHRS, YFSETQ. The CDR3, cysteine through phenylalanine, is 15 amino acids long. Solely the CDR3 DNA is kept, with 45 bases framed from the first base. V is trimmed back by 4 bases and J by 0 bases, and the junction contains 7 bases that no gene match accounts for.

The TCR sequence derives from a female donor with multiple sclerosis, enrolled in a pregnancy study. This sequence uses TRBV5-1 and TRBJ2-7; 7 central nucleotides agree with TRBD2. The sequencing here drew on CD8+ T cells from peripheral blood mononuclear cells, taken in the second trimester of pregnancy. The nucleotide sequence reads TGCGCCAGCAGCATAGAGTGGGGGGGCTCCTACGAGCAGTACTTC. The translation is CASSIEWGGSYEQYF.